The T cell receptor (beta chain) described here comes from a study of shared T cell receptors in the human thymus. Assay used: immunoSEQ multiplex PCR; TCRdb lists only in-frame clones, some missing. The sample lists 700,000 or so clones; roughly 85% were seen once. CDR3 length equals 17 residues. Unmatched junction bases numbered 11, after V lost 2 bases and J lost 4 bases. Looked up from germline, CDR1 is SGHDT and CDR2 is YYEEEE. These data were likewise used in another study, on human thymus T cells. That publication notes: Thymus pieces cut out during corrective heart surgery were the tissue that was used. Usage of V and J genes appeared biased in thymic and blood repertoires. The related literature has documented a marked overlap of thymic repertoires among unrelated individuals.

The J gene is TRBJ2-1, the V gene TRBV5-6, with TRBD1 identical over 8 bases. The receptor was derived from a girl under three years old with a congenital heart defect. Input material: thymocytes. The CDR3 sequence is CASSFRDRRQFYNEQFF. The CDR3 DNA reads TGTGCCAGCAGCTTTAGGGACAGGAGACAATTTTACAATGAGCAGTTCTTC.